The source of this T cell receptor beta chain is a study of shared clonotypes between healthy human individuals (dated by TCRdb to between 2020 and 2021). Study-wide context: The cohort comprised a couple of women and a few men aged 18 to 49 years. Each donor's leukapheresis produced roughly between about 0.8 and 10 billion PBMCs. Different laboratories and diverse techniques were used to prepare libraries and sequence TCR repertoires, to increase sequencing depth and limit assay-specific biases. Per donor, three plates each were used for CD4 naive and CD4 memory, two for CD8 naive, and one for CD8 memory. The study deeply sequenced blood TCR repertoires of five healthy adults to estimate repertoire size and the extent of clonotype sharing between individuals.

The paper's findings and limits, for the study overall: Sharing across a few donors was observed for 5% to 6.5% of naive CD4, less than 4% of naive CD8, roughly 2.4% of memory CD4, and less than 0.45% of memory CD8 clonotypes. Even with the large sequencing depth, rarefaction of the sorted-subset datasets indicated that sequencing was incomplete. Pairwise subsampling led to the expectation that sequencing depth would affect the degree of clonotype sharing among donors. Sampling was restricted to blood, and TCR repertoires in tissues likely differ from the TCR repertoires found in blood. Larger estimated clonotype richness was generally found for naive subsets than for memory subsets. Higher generation probabilities were observed for clonotypes shared by all four sorted-subset donors than for non-shared clonotypes. The small number of donors limited the genetic and exposure-history diversity represented.

Using the deep immunoSEQ assay, TCR CDR3 regions were amplified from genomic DNA by multiplex PCR. Genomic DNA extracted from each cell subset was distributed evenly over all wells of several immunoSEQ 96-well plates, and each plate served as one replicate. For sorted subsets, around 200 ng genomic DNA, equal to 25,000 to 35,000 T cell genomes, was loaded into each replicate PCR. Purified libraries were quantified with a Qubit 3.0 fluorometer, sized on a Bioanalyzer 2100, and re-quantified with the KAPA Library Quantification kit. A separate single-read 150-cycle Illumina NextSeq 550 flow cell was used to sequence each immunoSEQ 96-well plate. For the original study's pipeline: Because the immunoSEQ output included only junctional sequences and no quality scores, the filtering could not be the same as the filtering used for full-length reads. To assign V/J genes and CDR3, sequences were annotated against IMGT germline references using PyIR, a Python wrapper for IgBLAST v1.9. Reads with weak V/J assignments (E-value above 1e-6), missing CDR3, stop codons, out-of-frame junctions, or ambiguous translated residues were removed. V3J clonotypes were defined as sequences sharing an identical inferred V gene, J gene, and CDR3 amino acid sequence. Percentage overlap between repertoires was calculated by dividing the number of shared unique clonotypes by the size of the smaller repertoire. Repertoire richness was assessed with RTK rarefaction, the Chao1 estimator, and Recon v2.1 estimates of unobserved clonotypes. Generation probabilities were computed with OLGA for all TCRbeta clonotypes obtained by the gDNA method from a few donors. In TCRdb, the immuneACCESS table is reduced to in-frame sequences with V and J assigned. These tables do not hold every clone; where another copy was compared, an unresolved V gene accounts for under half, and the others remain unexplained. Clonal size and the V and J genes are those of that table, whereas D and trimming came from the DNA. The sample table records roughly 2,500,000 clones; over 85% of these occur just once. The ten largest clones capture about 0.38% of the sample.

The donors were healthy, HIV-negative adults with no recently reported acute infections or vaccinations. All donors were Caucasian adults living in Nashville, Tennessee, USA. CD4+ T cells were enriched by magnetic negative selection, after which naive cells were positively selected on CD45RA and the negative fraction was taken as the memory subset. Blood was obtained by leukapheresis, after which PBMCs were separated by Ficoll-Histopaque density gradient centrifugation and cryopreserved in liquid nitrogen vapor phase. Analytical flow cytometry was used to check the purity and quantity of each magnetically sorted T cell population. From each sorted fraction, genomic DNA was isolated and quantified by UV absorbance on a Nanodrop 2000c. Details on this clone: The antigen this receptor binds is unknown. Nothing much larger sits one base from this clone, and base qualities are not available. This specimen includes other DNA sequences encoding the same CDR3.

This clonotype was sampled from a man younger than 35 in good health. Some clones in this sample may be carry-over from other donors' samples. Input material: naive CD4+ T cells from PBMCs. Per the publication, the cell subset or site label means: CD45RA+ positively selected.

The nucleotide sequence is given as TGTGCCAGCAGCCCGGGACTAGCGGGCACAGATACGCAGTATTTT. Translated, it reads CASSPGLAGTDTQYF. Here the chain combines TRBV11-3 and TRBJ2-3, with 11 junctional bases fitting TRBD2. Reading from cysteine to phenylalanine, the CDR3 counts 15 amino acids. The only DNA kept is the CDR3, 45 bases in frame from the first base. Germline trimming: 5 bases from V, 1 base from J; junction bases outside gene matches: 2. CDR1 SGHNT and CDR2 YENEEA were looked up in the germline V gene. Where the CDR3 stops, the reference TRBV11-3 and TRBJ2-3 genes take over; the full variable domain is EAGVVQSPRYKIIEKKQPVAFWCNPISGHNTLYWYLQNLGQGPELLIRYENEEAVDDSQLPKDRFSAERLKGVDSTLKIQPAELGDSAVYLCASSPGLAGTDTQYFGPGTRLTVL.